Listed below are T cell receptor beta chains from one sample, sequenced in a study of shared clonotypes between healthy human individuals. The repertoire was sequenced with immunoSEQ multiplex PCR; TCRdb's copy has only in-frame clones and lacks some. The table shows about 2.3 million clones, with around 90% occurring only once. Source material: naive CD4+ T cells from PBMCs. The receptor source for this set is a man aged 18 to 29 in good health. Some clones in this sample may be carry-over from other donors' samples. Each CDR3 is given with its conserved first and last residue. A D gene is named only where the DNA matches it firmly. Size is stated for part of the rows, as once, few or many counts, or as a class when the clone is expanded.

CASRIGGTNTYEQYF	TGTGCCAGCAGAATCGGCGGAACAAATACCTACGAGCAGTACTTC	NA	NA	TRBV28	TRBJ2-7
CASRITLLQDTEAFF	TGTGCCAGCCGTATCACTTTACTACAGGACACTGAAGCTTTCTTT	NA	NA	TRBV28	TRBJ1-1
CARHPPKTVNTGELFF	TGCGCCAGACACCCCCCGAAAACAGTGAACACCGGGGAGCTGTTTTTT	NA	NA	TRBV5-1	TRBJ2-2
CASSRQGGTDTQYF	TGTGCCAGTAGTAGACAGGGAGGGACAGATACGCAGTATTTT	NA	NA	TRBV19	TRBJ2-3
CASSLVRGAYEQYF	TGTGCCAGCAGCTTAGTAAGGGGAGCCTACGAGCAGTACTTC	NA	NA	TRBV7-2	TRBJ2-7
CASSLEGLNTEAFF	TGTGCCAGCAGCTTAGAGGGGCTGAACACTGAAGCTTTCTTT	NA	NA	TRBV7-2	TRBJ1-1
CASRQDRLRGTEAFF	TGTGCCAGCAGACAAGACAGGCTCAGAGGCACTGAAGCTTTCTTT	once	NA	TRBV27	TRBJ1-1
CASSDLVGELFF	TGTGCCAGCAGCGACCTCGTGGGGGAGCTGTTTTTT	once	NA	TRBV9	TRBJ2-2
CASSLFRSEQYF	TGTGCCAGCAGTTTATTCAGGTCCGAGCAGTACTTC	NA	NA	TRBV28	TRBJ2-7
CASSLGAYRAGANVLTF	TGTGCCAGCAGTTTAGGGGCGTACAGGGCCGGGGCCAACGTCCTGACTTTC	NA	NA	TRBV27	TRBJ2-6
CASSPGTGAADQPQHF	TGTGCCAGCAGCCCGGGTACCGGGGCCGCGGATCAGCCCCAGCATTTT	NA	NA	TRBV5-6	TRBJ1-5
CASSLPARELGTDTQYF	TGTGCCAGCAGCTTACCCGCCAGGGAGCTCGGCACAGATACGCAGTATTTT	NA	NA	TRBV7-6	TRBJ2-3
CASSLAGGGGYGYTF	TGTGCCAGCAGCTTAGCAGGCGGGGGAGGCTATGGCTACACCTTC	NA	NA	TRBV11-2	TRBJ1-2
CSVEAKYSGNTIYF	TGCAGCGTTGAAGCCAAATACTCTGGAAACACCATATATTTT	NA	NA	TRBV29-1	TRBJ1-3
CASTHSGTGGAGANVLTF	TGTGCCAGCACCCATTCCGGGACAGGGGGCGCTGGGGCCAACGTCCTGACTTTC	NA	TRBD1	TRBV7-3	TRBJ2-6
CASSAPGLAGGPTGELFF	TGTGCCAGTAGTGCGCCGGGACTAGCGGGAGGGCCCACCGGGGAGCTGTTTTTT	NA	TRBD2	TRBV19	TRBJ2-2
CASTRGGFDEAFF	TGTGCCAGCACCCGAGGGGGGTTCGATGAAGCTTTCTTT	NA	NA	TRBV28	TRBJ1-1
CATSGRLAGVVEQYF	TGTGCCACCAGCGGCCGACTAGCGGGAGTGGTCGAGCAGTACTTC	NA	TRBD2	TRBV15	TRBJ2-7
CASSYSTGMGNTIYF	TGTGCCAGCAGTTACTCAACAGGGATGGGAAACACCATATATTTT	NA	NA	TRBV6-5	TRBJ1-3
CASSLGQGALQETQYF	TGTGCCAGCTCACTCGGACAGGGGGCGCTCCAAGAGACCCAGTACTTC	NA	TRBD1	TRBV18	TRBJ2-5
CASSVEINYSGANVLTF	TGTGCCAGCAGCGTAGAGATTAACTACTCTGGGGCCAACGTCCTGACTTTC	NA	NA	TRBV9	TRBJ2-6
CASTLGVETQYF	TGTGCCAGCACCCTAGGAGTAGAGACCCAGTACTTC	once	NA	TRBV2	TRBJ2-5
CASSPYWYSWSDPTYEQYF	TGTGCCAGCAGTCCTTATTGGTATAGCTGGAGCGATCCCACCTACGAGCAGTACTTC	NA	NA	TRBV28	TRBJ2-7
CSTQNYHPEMNTEAFF	TGCAGCACCCAGAACTACCACCCCGAGATGAACACTGAAGCTTTCTTT	NA	NA	TRBV29-1	TRBJ1-1
CASSILRPANTEAFF	TGTGCCAGTAGTATATTGAGGCCAGCGAACACTGAAGCTTTCTTT	NA	NA	TRBV19	TRBJ1-1
CASSSTGGRMETQYF	TGTGCCAGCAGCTCTACAGGGGGTCGGATGGAGACCCAGTACTTC	NA	TRBD1	TRBV28	TRBJ2-5
CASSLGRADEKLFF	TGTGCCAGCAGTCTGGGGCGGGCAGATGAAAAACTGTTTTTT	once	NA	TRBV28	TRBJ1-4
CASSSGAGLNNEQFF	TGTGCCAGCAGCTCCGGAGCTGGACTTAACAATGAGCAGTTCTTC	once	NA	TRBV7-2	TRBJ2-1
CASSTGGRVAELFF	TGTGCCAGTAGTACAGGGGGGAGGGTTGCGGAGCTGTTTTTT	few	NA	TRBV19	TRBJ2-2
CASSSDRGYSYEQYF	TGTGCCAGCAGCTCGGACAGGGGTTACTCCTACGAGCAGTACTTC	NA	TRBD1	TRBV28	TRBJ2-7
CSVSQGAETQYF	TGCAGCGTTTCACAGGGAGCGGAGACCCAGTACTTC	NA	NA	TRBV29-1	TRBJ2-5
CASSPDSGSNADTQYF	TGCGCCAGCAGCCCAGATAGCGGGAGTAACGCAGATACGCAGTATTTT	NA	TRBD2	TRBV5-1	TRBJ2-3
CASSGQGAWSNQPQHF	TGTGCCAGCAGCGGACAGGGGGCATGGAGCAATCAGCCCCAGCATTTT	NA	TRBD1	TRBV25-1	TRBJ1-5
CASSSGTSGADTQYF	TGCGCCAGCAGCTCTGGGACTAGCGGGGCAGATACGCAGTATTTT	NA	TRBD2	TRBV5-1	TRBJ2-3
CASSASNTEAFF	TGCGCCAGCAGTGCGTCGAACACTGAAGCTTTCTTT	few	NA	TRBV10-1	TRBJ1-1
CASTPDRPEKLFF	TGTGCCAGTACCCCGGACAGGCCCGAAAAACTGTTTTTT	once	TRBD1	TRBV19	TRBJ1-4